Below, 9 T cell receptor beta chains from the same sample are listed, as sequenced in a study of breast tumors, draining lymph nodes, adjacent tissues. TCRdb re-derived calls from the multiplex PCR reads in MiXCR, one entry per CDR3 protein. Of approximately 230,000 distinct CDR3 sequences in the sample, less than 40% were seen once. The lymph nodes were axillary draining lymph nodes from breast cancer patients. Sequenced: axillary lymph node tissue. The receptors derive from a female donor with breast cancer. Some clones in this sample may be carry-over from other donors' samples.

This clonotype was detected ten times or more. The chain carries TRBV11-1 and TRBJ2-2; 9 bases map to TRBD2. CDR3 length: 21 residues. The trim removed 5 bases at V and 4 bases at J, leaving 23 bases unmatched. The germline V gene has CDR1 SGHAT and CDR2 FQDESV (reference sequence). The CDR3 DNA sequence: TGTGCCAGCAGCAACCTCGACTGGGCGGGGGGGATATGGTACCCCACCGGGGAGCTGTTTTTT. This translates into CASSNLDWAGGIWYPTGELFF.

This clonotype was picked up a small number of times. Given a much more abundant clone one base away, this may be a read error. The rearrangement joins TRBV7-9 to TRBJ1-4; D not resolved. The CDR3 is 15 residues long. Germline CDR1 SEHNR, CDR2 FQNEAQ (reference sequence). CDR3 in amino acids: CASSDRRGRGGKLLF. The DNA for the CDR3 is TGTGCCAGCAGCGACCGAAGAGGCCGGGGTGGAAAACTGCTTTTT.

The chain has TRBV12-3 or TRBV12-4 and TRBJ2-7, with D possibly TRBD2 on 5 matching bases. V was shortened by 6 bases and J by 3 bases, with 12 bases between the two germline ends. This CDR3 contains 13 residues. The chain's CDR3 is CASSSLANYEQYF. DNA for the CDR3: TGTGCCAGCAGCAGCTTAGCGAACTACGAGCAGTACTTC.

This clonotype turned up a few times. V is TRBV7-2 and J is TRBJ2-4; D assignment may be TRBD1 or TRBD2 (5 bases each). Trimming stripped 1 base from V and 15 bases from J, with 10 bases between. The CDR3 contains 11 residues. Germline-derived CDR1 and CDR2 are SGHTA and FQGNSA. The CDR3 DNA is TGTGCCAGCAGCTTAGGAGGGGAGAGGTACTTC. Its protein product is CASSLGGERYF.

In this sample, this clonotype turned up a few times. The rearrangement links TRBV18 to TRBJ1-5, with D perhaps TRBD1 (6 bases). Per germline, CDR1 KGHSH and CDR2 LQKENI. The CDR3 length is 15 residues. V was pared by 5 bases and J by 4 bases, with 15 bases between. Here the CDR3 DNA reads TGTGCCAGCTCAGCGGACAGTGGACCTAATCAGCCCCAGCATTTT. This translates into CASSADSGPNQPQHF.

This clonotype was detected a few times. The genes are TRBV4-3 and TRBJ2-1; D could derive from TRBD1 or TRBD2 (5 bases each). The CDR3 is 17 residues long. Trimming took off 3 bases at V and 7 bases at J, with 22 bases between the two ends. Germline CDR1 and CDR2: LGHNA and YSLEER. The CDR3 reads CASSQGPGFGRVNEQFF. DNA for the CDR3: TGCGCCAGCAGCCAGGGACCAGGGTTTGGTCGAGTTAATGAGCAGTTCTTC.

This clonotype showed up just a few times. The rearrangement joins TRBV5-1 to TRBJ1-1; D is unresolved. Germline assignment: CDR1 SGHRS and CDR2 YFSETQ. The CDR3 has 13 residues. The V gene lost 0 bases and the J gene lost 1 base, with 4 bases spanning the gap. The CDR3 DNA follows: TGCGCCAGCAGCTTGGAAGGGAACACTGAAGCTTTCTTT. Amino acids: CASSLEGNTEAFF.

This clonotype was recorded many times. The V and J genes are TRBV25-1 and TRBJ2-7; D not certain. The germline gives CDR1 MGHDK, CDR2 SYGVNS. The CDR3 extends over 12 amino acids. Between the trimmed V and J ends, which lost 7 bases and 6 bases, there was a span of 13 bases. The CDR3 bases are TGTGCCAGCACCGATTACCGGCTCGAGCAGTACTTC. It encodes CASTDYRLEQYF.

The chain combines TRBV19 with TRBJ1-6; possibly TRBD1 for D (5 bases). The CDR3 is made up of 14 amino acids. The V end lost 6 bases, the J end lost 10 bases, and 16 bases lay between the germline ends. Germline V gives CDR1 LNHDA, CDR2 SQIVND (reference sequence). DNA of the CDR3: TGTGCCAGTAGGGTCCGAGGGGTTGGGTCACCCCTCCACTTT. Its protein is CASRVRGVGSPLHF. The full variable domain, completed using reference TRBV19 and TRBJ1-6, is DGGITQSPKYLFRKEGQNVTLSCEQNLNHDAMYWYRQDPGQGLRLIYYSQIVNDFQKGDIAEGYSVSREKKESFPLTVTSAQKNPTAFYLCASRVRGVGSPLHFGNGTRLTVT.